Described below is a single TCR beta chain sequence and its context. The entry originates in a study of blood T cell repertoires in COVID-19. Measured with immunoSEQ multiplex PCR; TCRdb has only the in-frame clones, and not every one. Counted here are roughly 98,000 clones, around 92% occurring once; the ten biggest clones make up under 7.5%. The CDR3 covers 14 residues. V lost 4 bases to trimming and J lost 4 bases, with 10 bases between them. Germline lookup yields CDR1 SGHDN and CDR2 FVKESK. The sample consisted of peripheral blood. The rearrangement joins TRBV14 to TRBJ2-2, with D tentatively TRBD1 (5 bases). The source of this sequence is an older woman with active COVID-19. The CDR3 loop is CASSPLTVTGELFF. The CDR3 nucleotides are TGTGCCAGCAGCCCGCTGACAGTCACCGGGGAGCTGTTTTTT.